This T cell receptor beta chain appears in the sequencing data of a study of blood T cell repertoires in COVID-19. Study-level information: In each case, the material was cDNA or gDNA derived from T cells, B-cell-depleted T cells, or PBMCs.

Some clones are missing from TCRdb's copy, which holds only in-frame ones; the method was immunoSEQ multiplex PCR. The sample includes roughly 260,000 clones, about 89% of them seen just once. Individuals aged roughly 18 to 95 years were recruited from approximately 24 US areas. The CDR3 is 15 residues long. Germline loops: CDR1 SGHTA, CDR2 FQGNSA. Trimming took 5 bases from V and 2 from J; bases not matched to a gene: 9. This receptor was identified in a human donor in a cohort exposed to, infected with or recovered from COVID-19 (not recorded which). The donor label of this sample is uncertain. The chain is built from TRBV7-2 and TRBJ2-7; 7 bases fit TRBD1. The sample was PBMCs or T cells enriched from blood (not recorded which). The CDR3 DNA follows: TGTGCCAGCAGCCCGGCCAGGGGGTTCCCCTACGAGCAGTACTTC. This encodes CASSPARGFPYEQYF.